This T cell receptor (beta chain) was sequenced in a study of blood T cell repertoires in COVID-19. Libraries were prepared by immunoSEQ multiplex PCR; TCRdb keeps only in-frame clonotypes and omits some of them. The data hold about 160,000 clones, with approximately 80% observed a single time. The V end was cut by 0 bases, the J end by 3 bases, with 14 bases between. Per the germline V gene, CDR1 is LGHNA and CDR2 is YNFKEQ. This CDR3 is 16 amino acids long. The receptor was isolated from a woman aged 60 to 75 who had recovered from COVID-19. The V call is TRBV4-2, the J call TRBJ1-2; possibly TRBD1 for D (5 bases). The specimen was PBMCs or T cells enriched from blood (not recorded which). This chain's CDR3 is CASSQDEGAGHYGYTF. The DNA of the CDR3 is TGTGCCAGCAGCCAAGATGAGGGTGCGGGACACTATGGCTACACCTTC.